This T cell receptor (beta chain) came from a study of metastatic and nonmetastatic thyroid tumors. TCRdb reassembled clones from the PCR reads with MiXCR. Counted here are approximately 90,000 clones, roughly 12% occurring once; the ten biggest clones make up 11%. This CDR3 region has 13 residues. Germline CDR1 is SNHLY and CDR2 is FYNNEI. V dropped 7 bases and J dropped 1 base, with 8 bases sitting between them. Each patient went into thyroid surgery without having received any treatment. Ten or more counts support this clone. The identical CDR3 is also encoded by other nucleotide sequences in the sample.

This TCR was sampled from a female donor with papillary thyroid cancer or a benign thyroid nodule (not recorded which). Some clones in this sample may be carry-over from other donors' samples. The chain joins TRBV2 to TRBJ2-1, with D unresolved. Material: blood. CDR3 residues: CASTVSSYNEQFF. In DNA form, the CDR3 reads TGTGCCAGCACAGTCAGTTCCTACAATGAGCAGTTCTTC.